Below are 24 T cell receptor beta chains sequenced from a single sample in a study of T cells in Graves' hyperthyroidism and ophthalmopathy. The TCR beta CDR3 regions underwent amplification using RNA transcripts as the source. RT-PCR in the first round (using the HTBI primer set) targeted the TCR CDR3. TCRdb re-analysed the multiplex PCR reads in MiXCR, keeping a single row per CDR3 protein. The sample lists hundreds of thousands of distinct CDR3 sequences, 15% to 20% seen once, with around 4% in the top ten. Sequenced input: blood. Receptors originate from a woman in her 30s with Graves' hyperthyroidism.

This clonotype was found a few times. The chain recombines TRBV20-1 with TRBJ1-6, with TRBD1 identical over 7 bases. The CDR3 spans 14 residues. V shed 3 bases, J shed 7 bases, and the junction held 6 bases outside the gene matches. Germline V gives CDR1 DFQATT, CDR2 SNEGSKA (reference sequence). CDR3 protein: CSASSGTENSPLHF. CDR3 DNA: TGCAGTGCTAGTTCCGGGACAGAGAATTCACCCCTCCACTTT.

This clonotype was observed at least ten times. J is TRBJ2-7 and V is TRBV28; D remains unclear. Germline V lookup: CDR1 MDHEN, CDR2 SYDVKM. Trimming stripped 4 bases from V and 0 bases from J, with 13 bases between. This CDR3 comprises 15 residues. In DNA, the CDR3 is TGTGCCAGCAGTTCCCCCGGTATCAGCTCCTACGAGCAGTACTTC. It encodes CASSSPGISSYEQYF.

This chain connects TRBV6-1 to TRBJ1-5; the D is unclear. V shed 7 bases and J shed 12 bases, with 16 bases lying between them. The CDR3 contains 12 residues. Per the germline V gene, CDR1 is MNHNS and CDR2 is SASEGT. The CDR3 reads CASTSSEILQHF. In DNA form, the CDR3 reads TGTGCCAGCACCTCTTCAGAGATACTCCAGCATTTT.

Ten or more counts support this clonotype. The CDR3 protein is CASVPSGRFVEQFF. CDR3 sequence (DNA): TGTGCCAGCGTCCCTAGCGGGAGGTTTGTTGAGCAGTTCTTC. The rearrangement joins TRBV6-1 to TRBJ2-1, with 11 bases fitting TRBD2. CDR3 length: 14 amino acids. Germline loops: CDR1 MNHNS, CDR2 SASEGT. With 8 bases clipped from V and 9 bases from J, the junction kept 9 bases outside the gene matches.

This chain connects TRBV6-1 to TRBJ1-1, with a possible D match to TRBD1 (6 bases). This CDR3 region has 14 residues. V was pared by 6 bases and J by 0 bases, with 11 bases between. Germline lookup yields CDR1 MNHNS and CDR2 SASEGT. CDR3 DNA: TGTGCCAGCAGGGACAACAGGGTGAACACTGAAGCTTTCTTT. Translated, it gives CASRDNRVNTEAFF.

There are a few counts of this clonotype. The CDR3 nucleotides read TGCGCCAGCAGCACCCTGGACGGGGGGAGAGATGAAGCTTTCTTT. Residues: CASSTLDGGRDEAFF. The gene calls are TRBV5-1 and TRBJ1-1; TRBD1 is a possible D gene (5 bases). Trimming took off 4 bases at V and 7 bases at J, with 20 bases between the two ends. CDR3 length: 15 residues. Germline V lookup: CDR1 SGHRS, CDR2 YFSETQ.

This clonotype was counted ten times or more. CDR3 DNA sequence: TGTGCCAGCAGTTTAACACAGGGATGGGAGTCCGAGCAGTACTTC. This codes for CASSLTQGWESEQYF. V usage is TRBV12-3 or TRBV12-4 and J usage is TRBJ2-7; possibly TRBD1 for D (6 bases). The CDR3 length is 15 residues. V lost 2 bases and J lost 6, with 17 bases in between.

The table lists this clonotype with a few counts. The chain links TRBV6-5 to TRBJ1-1, with 7 bases aligning to TRBD1. V shed 2 bases and J 4 bases; nucleotides not matched to a gene: 4. CDR1 is MNHEY, CDR2 SVGAGI, per germline. The CDR3 has 14 residues. CDR3 nucleotide sequence: TGTGCCAGCAGTTACCGGTCAGGGGGCACTGAAGCTTTCTTT. Encoded protein: CASSYRSGGTEAFF.

V usage is TRBV12-3 or TRBV12-4 and J usage is TRBJ2-3, with D unclear. The CDR3 is 13 amino acids. Trimming took off 7 bases at V and 3 bases at J, with 11 bases between the two ends. The CDR3 DNA is TGTGCCAGCAACCTTGGGTCGACAGATACGCAGTATTTT. Translated, it gives CASNLGSTDTQYF.

This clonotype was counted ten times or more. V and J are TRBV3-1 and TRBJ2-7; TRBD2 might be the D (5 bases). Germline CDR1 reads LGHDT; CDR2 reads YNNKEL (reference sequence). The CDR3 is made up of 13 amino acids. V dropped 1 base and J dropped 6 bases, with 10 bases sitting between them. CDR3 bases: TGTGCCAGCAGCCAAGTATCGGCGGGCGAGCAGTACTTC. Translating gives CASSQVSAGEQYF.

V usage is TRBV9 and J usage is TRBJ2-5; a possible D gene is TRBD1 (5 bases). From germline, CDR1 is SGDLS and CDR2 YYNGEE. The CDR3 runs 15 residues. Trimming pared 3 bases from V and 4 bases from J, leaving 16 bases between. As DNA, the CDR3 is TGTGCCAGCAGCGGAGGACATAATCGAAGAGAGACCCAGTACTTC. Its translation: CASSGGHNRRETQYF.

This clonotype was counted a few times. The chain combines TRBV7-3 with TRBJ2-2; the D is unclear. Germline lookup yields CDR1 SGHTA and CDR2 FQGTGA. V shed 7 bases and J shed 5 bases, with 5 bases lying between them. The CDR3 runs 11 residues. The CDR3 nucleotides read TGTGCCAGCACCCAAACCGGGGAGCTGTTTTTT. This gives the protein CASTQTGELFF.

This clonotype was seen ten or more times. V and J are TRBV7-2 and TRBJ2-7; D is undetermined. The CDR3 spans 14 residues. Germline lookup yields CDR1 SGHTA and CDR2 FQGNSA. Deletions cut 6 bases from V and 1 base from J, with 13 bases between. DNA for the CDR3: TGTGCCAGCAGTTTCCTCGGGTCGTCCTACGAGCAGTACTTC. Amino acid sequence: CASSFLGSSYEQYF. Looking up the rest from reference TRBV7-2 and TRBJ2-7 gives the full variable domain: GAGVSQSPSNKVTEKGKDVELRCDPISGHTALYWYRQSLGQGLEFLIYFQGNSAPDKSGLPSDRFSAERTGGSVSTLTIQRTQQEDSAVYLCASSFLGSSYEQYFGPGTRLTVT.

This clonotype was seen ten or more times. This rearrangement joins TRBV2 to TRBJ2-1; 11 nucleotides line up with TRBD2. Germline V gene data show CDR1 as SNHLY and CDR2 as FYNNEI. The J segment lost 8 bases and the V segment lost 5 bases, leaving 8 bases of the junction unmatched. The CDR3 sequence is 15 residues long. CDR3 loop: CASSPLAGGIDEQFF. The CDR3 bases are TGTGCCAGCAGTCCCCTAGCGGGAGGTATAGATGAGCAGTTCTTC.

A few counts support this clonotype. This CDR3 reads CASRPTGFGGGAFF. CDR3 coding DNA: TGTGCCAGCAGACCAACGGGGTTTGGGGGGGGAGCTTTCTTT. The chain recombines TRBV5-5 with TRBJ1-1, with a weak D call TRBD1 (5 bases). Germline CDR1 reads SGHKS; CDR2 reads YYEKEE (reference sequence). V was shortened by 5 bases and J by 10 bases, with 21 bases between the two germline ends. The CDR3 contains 14 residues.

This clonotype was observed a few times. The chain has TRBV9 and TRBJ1-4; weak D call: TRBD1 (6 bases). Trimming stripped 2 bases from V and 8 bases from J, with 19 bases between. Germline CDR1 SGDLS, CDR2 YYNGEE. The CDR3 extends over 16 amino acids. CDR3 nucleotide sequence: TGTGCCAGCAGCGTGGGGAGGGGGGGGCGAATGGAAAAACTGTTTTTT. It is translated as CASSVGRGGRMEKLFF.

This chain uses TRBV27 with TRBJ1-2; 11 nucleotides align to TRBD1. There are 14 residues in the CDR3. With V trimmed by 6 bases and J by 5 bases, 5 bases remained unmatched. Per germline, CDR1 MNHEY and CDR2 SMNVEV (reference sequence). This chain's CDR3 is CASRPGQGAYGYTF. In DNA form, the CDR3 reads TGTGCCAGCAGGCCTGGACAGGGGGCTTATGGCTACACCTTC.

Only a few counts were recorded for this clonotype. In DNA form, the CDR3 reads TGTGCCAGCAGCGGGGGAGCCGGGACCCAAACCTACGAGCAGTACTTC. Protein product: CASSGGAGTQTYEQYF. This sequence joins TRBV14 and TRBJ2-7, with D possibly called TRBD1 or TRBD2 (5 bases each). The V gene lost 5 bases and the J gene lost 2 bases, with 19 bases spanning the gap. Germline CDR1 reads SGHDN; CDR2 reads FVKESK. The length of the CDR3 is 16 residues.

Many counts were recorded for this clonotype. The chain uses TRBV30 and TRBJ1-1, with a tentative D call TRBD1 (5 bases). CDR3 length: 12 residues. Deletions cut 3 bases from V and 2 bases from J, with 7 bases between. CDR1 is GTSNPN, CDR2 SVGIG, per germline (reference sequence). CDR3 bases: TGTGCCTGGAGAAGGGGTAACACTGAAGCTTTCTTT. This translates into CAWRRGNTEAFF.

Ten or more counts support this clonotype. The chain uses TRBV6-5 and TRBJ1-6, with D tentatively TRBD1 (5 bases). V lost 0 bases and J lost 7, with 10 bases in between. The CDR3 spans 15 residues. Germline CDR1 and CDR2: MNHEY and SVGAGI. The CDR3, as DNA: TGTGCCAGCAGTTACTCCCGGGACGGGAATTCACCCCTCCACTTT. It yields the protein CASSYSRDGNSPLHF.

This clonotype turned up a few times. This CDR3 is CAWSEAGDLNEQFF. The CDR3 coding sequence is TGTGCCTGGAGTGAAGCGGGAGATCTCAATGAGCAGTTCTTC. This chain links TRBV30 with TRBJ2-1; 8 nucleotides agree with TRBD2. CDR1 and CDR2 (germline): GTSNPN, SVGIG (reference sequence). J gave up 6 bases and V 1 base, and 5 bases lay outside the gene matches. The CDR3 is made up of 14 amino acids.

This clonotype came up many times. The chain links TRBV28 to TRBJ1-5; TRBD1 aligns across 8 bases. The germline V gene has CDR1 MDHEN and CDR2 SYDVKM. This CDR3 has 19 amino acids. After removal of 8 bases from V and 0 bases from J, the junction contained 18 bases not matched to a gene. This chain's CDR3 is CASGTRTGLVGYSNQPQHF. Written as DNA, the CDR3 is TGTGCCAGCGGGACTAGGACAGGGTTAGTAGGATATAGCAATCAGCCCCAGCATTTT.

This clonotype was detected ten times or more. This chain connects TRBV2 to TRBJ2-1; the match to TRBD1 covers 12 bases. Germline V gene lookup returns CDR1 SNHLY and CDR2 FYNNEI. The ends lost 6 bases at V and 7 bases at J; junction bases unmatched: 1. CDR3 length: 13 amino acids. The CDR3 is CASRGQGANEQFF. The CDR3 DNA reads TGTGCCAGCAGGGGACAGGGGGCGAATGAGCAGTTCTTC.

This chain links TRBV19 with TRBJ2-1; D may correspond to TRBD1 or TRBD2 (5 bases each). The V gene's germline CDR1 is LNHDA and CDR2 SQIVND (reference sequence). This CDR3 region has 13 residues. Trimming cost V 6 bases and J 9 bases, with 15 bases left between them. DNA of the CDR3: TGTGCCAGTAGCCACCGGGACGCGGGTGAGCAGTTCTTC. Its translation: CASSHRDAGEQFF.